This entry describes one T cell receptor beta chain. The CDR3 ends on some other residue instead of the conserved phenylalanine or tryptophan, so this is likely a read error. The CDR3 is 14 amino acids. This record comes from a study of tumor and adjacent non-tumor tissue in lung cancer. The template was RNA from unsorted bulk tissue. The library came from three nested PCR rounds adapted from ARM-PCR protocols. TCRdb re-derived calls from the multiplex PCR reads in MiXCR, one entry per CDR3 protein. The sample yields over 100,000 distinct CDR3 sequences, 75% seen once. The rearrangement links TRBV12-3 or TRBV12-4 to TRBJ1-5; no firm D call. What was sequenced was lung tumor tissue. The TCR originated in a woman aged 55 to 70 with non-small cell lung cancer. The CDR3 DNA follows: TGTGCCAGCAGTTTTTCTACGGGCAATCAGCCACAGCATCTT. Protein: CASSFSTGNQPQHL.